This T cell receptor (beta chain) was sequenced in a study of glioma-infiltrating T cells. This clonotype was picked up many times. Its specificity is not known. Using RNA template, CDR3s of TCR alpha and beta were amplified with iRepertoire arm-PCR. Tissue mRNA or PBMC total RNA, roughly 100-400 ng, went into one-step reverse transcription and amplification. Each CDR3 protein is one row after TCRdb ran MiXCR on the multiplex PCR reads. The sample contains under 130,000 distinct CDR3 sequences, approximately 28% of which appear only once. Looked up from germline, CDR1 is MNHEY and CDR2 is SVGEGT. V lost 2 bases to trimming and J lost 2 bases; unmatched junction nucleotides: 15. This CDR3 region has 18 residues. Findings of the study overall: Tissue-blood divergence was below expectation in non-neoplastic patients, above in gliomas.

This sequence originates from a human donor with low-grade glioma or glioblastoma, undergoing nonglioma brain surgery, or in good health (not recorded which). The chain links TRBV6-2 or TRBV6-3 to TRBJ2-7, with 7 positions matching TRBD1. Input material: glioma tissue, nonneoplastic brain tissue, or PBMCs (not recorded which). CDR3 DNA: TGTGCCAGCAGTTACGCCCAACTACCGGGACAGCAGACCTACGAGCAGTACTTC. Translating gives CASSYAQLPGQQTYEQYF.